One and the same sample provided the 22 T cell receptor beta chains below, sequenced in a study of identifying expanded T cells in peripheral blood. Assay used: immunoSEQ multiplex PCR; TCRdb lists only in-frame clones, some missing. The sample has approximately 120,000 clones; less than 90% are singletons. What was sequenced was blood. The receptors shown here come from a person between 18 and 75 years old in good health.

The chain couples TRBV14 to TRBJ2-1; no definite D call. Germline CDR1 SGHDN, CDR2 FVKESK. The CDR3 consists of 13 residues. V lost 5 bases and J lost 1, with 6 bases in between. CDR3 loop: CASSSRSYNEQFF. The CDR3 DNA sequence: TGTGCCAGCAGCTCGCGTTCCTACAATGAGCAGTTCTTC.

This chain joins TRBV19 and TRBJ2-1, with TRBD2 matching over 13 bases. Germline V gives CDR1 LNHDA, CDR2 SQIVND (reference sequence). J gave up 8 bases and V 6 bases, and 7 bases lay outside the gene matches. The CDR3 extends over 15 amino acids. CDR3 residues: CASSGLAGVRDEQFF. Here the CDR3 DNA reads TGTGCCAGTAGCGGACTAGCGGGAGTACGAGATGAGCAGTTCTTC.

V and J are TRBV7-9 and TRBJ1-2; TRBD1 matches at 7 bases. The trim removed 1 base at V and 6 bases at J, leaving 8 bases unmatched. The CDR3 totals 15 residues. The germline V gene has CDR1 SEHNR and CDR2 FQNEAQ (reference sequence). DNA for the CDR3: TGTGCCAGCAGCTTAGATCGTCAGGGGGTAAATGGCTACACCTTC. It codes for CASSLDRQGVNGYTF.

The gene calls are TRBV19 and TRBJ2-6; D remains ambiguous. Deletions cut 1 base from V and 2 bases from J, with 18 bases between. CDR3 length equals 19 residues. Germline V CDR1 and CDR2: LNHDA, SQIVND (reference sequence). For the CDR3, the DNA is TGTGCCAGTAGTATAGGCCACGGGCAGGACGAACCTGGGGCCAACGTCCTGACTTTC. Encoded protein: CASSIGHGQDEPGANVLTF.

The chain is built from TRBV11-2 and TRBJ2-5; D call uncertain. The CDR3 runs 14 residues. Germline values: CDR1 SGHAT, CDR2 FQNNGV. With 4 bases removed from V and 4 bases from J, the gap between germline ends came to 13 bases. The CDR3 DNA reads TGTGCCAGCAGCTCCCCACTGGCTGGAGAGACCCAGTACTTC. Translated, it gives CASSSPLAGETQYF.

As to this clone: Different DNA sequences within this sample yield the same CDR3. The rearrangement uses TRBV2 and TRBJ2-7; D may be TRBD1 (5 bases). V was cut by 4 bases and J by 3 bases, with 10 bases left in between. This CDR3 spans 13 amino acids. The V gene's germline CDR1 is SNHLY and CDR2 FYNNEI. Here the CDR3 reads CASSVGQGYEQYF. The CDR3 coding sequence is TGTGCCAGCAGTGTAGGGCAGGGCTACGAGCAGTACTTC.

As for this clone: The limits of the CDR3 on the DNA are not certain, so only TCRdb's listed CDR3 is given. This sequence joins TRBV7-9 and TRBJ2-7. The CDR3 is 14 residues long, counting both termini. The V gene's germline CDR1 is SEHNR and CDR2 FQNEAQ (reference sequence). The CDR3 sequence: CASSFGAGSYEQYF.

This rearrangement joins TRBV30 to TRBJ1-2; tentative D call: TRBD1 (6 bases). The CDR3 sequence is 14 residues long. Trimming took off 5 bases at V and 1 base at J, with 14 bases between the two ends. CDR1 is GTSNPN, CDR2 SVGIG, per germline (reference sequence). In DNA form, the CDR3 reads TGTGCCTGGGGGAAAGGACAGTTTAACTATGGCTACACCTTC. It yields the protein CAWGKGQFNYGYTF.

The chain joins TRBV25-1 to TRBJ2-5; D uncertain. The CDR3 loop spans 11 amino acids. V was clipped by 8 bases and J by 2 bases, with 6 bases between them. Germline values: CDR1 MGHDK, CDR2 SYGVNS. CDR3 sequence (DNA): TGTGCCAGCGCGGAGCAAGAGACCCAGTACTTC. Protein sequence: CASAEQETQYF.

This rearrangement joins TRBV10-1 to TRBJ2-5; D possibly corresponds to TRBD2 (6 bases). CDR1 and CDR2 (germline): WNHNN, SYGVQD (reference sequence). Trimming shortened V by 2 bases and J by 3 bases, and 13 bases separated the two germline ends. The CDR3 contains 15 residues. CDR3 nucleotide sequence: TGCGCCAGCAGTGAGGGGACTTTGGCTGAAGAGACCCAGTACTTC. Translation gives CASSEGTLAEETQYF.

The chain employs TRBV15 and TRBJ1-2, with 10 bases identical to TRBD1. Trimming at V came to 5 bases and at J to 7 bases, leaving 16 bases not matched to a gene. The CDR3 has 17 residues. CDR1 is LNHNV and CDR2 is YYDKDF in the germline V gene (reference sequence). This CDR3 is CATSGRMRQGARGGYTF. CDR3 in DNA: TGTGCCACCAGCGGACGCATGAGACAGGGGGCGCGGGGTGGCTACACCTTC.

The chain recombines TRBV2 with TRBJ2-1, with a possible D match to TRBD2 (6 bases). The CDR3 has 15 residues. V was pared by 4 bases and J by 4 bases, with 14 bases between. Germline CDR1 and CDR2: SNHLY and FYNNEI. CDR3 bases: TGTGCCAGCAGTGTGTACGGGGGAGCGTACAATGAGCAGTTCTTC. It encodes CASSVYGGAYNEQFF. The full variable domain, in which reference TRBV2 and TRBJ2-1 provide the parts outside the CDR3, is EPEVTQTPSHQVTQMGQEVILRCVPISNHLYFYWYRQILGQKVEFLVSFYNNEISEKSEIFDDQFSVERPDGSNFTLKIRSTKLEDSAMYFCASSVYGGAYNEQFFGPGTRLTVL.

The CDR3 nucleotides read TGTGCCAGCAGTTACGGGCAGGGCGGTCAGCCCCAGCATTTT. It is translated as CASSYGQGGQPQHF. The V call is TRBV6-5, the J call TRBJ1-5; weak D call: TRBD1 (5 bases). This CDR3 has 14 residues. V lost 2 bases and J lost 6, with 11 bases in between. Germline CDR1 reads MNHEY; CDR2 reads SVGAGI.

The V gene is TRBV5-4, the J gene TRBJ2-3; 8 nucleotides line up with TRBD1. CDR1 SGHNT and CDR2 YYREEE come from the germline V gene (reference sequence). Germline trimming cut 7 bases from V and 3 bases from J; bases unmatched to any gene: 10. The CDR3 spans 15 residues. Here the CDR3 reads CASSVGTGRTDTQYF. In DNA, the CDR3 is TGTGCCAGCTCCGTGGGGACAGGAAGGACAGATACGCAGTATTTT. Combining the CDR3 with reference TRBV5-4 and TRBJ2-3 gives the whole variable domain ETGVTQSPTHLIKTRGQQVTLRCSSQSGHNTVSWYQQALGQGPQFIFQYYREEENGRGNFPPRFSGLQFPNYSSELNVNALELDDSALYLCASSVGTGRTDTQYFGPGTRLTVL.

The sample holds one count of this clone. The chain uses TRBV6-6 and TRBJ2-1; D perhaps matches TRBD1 (6 bases). Germline V CDR1 and CDR2: MNHNY, SVGAGI (reference sequence). Trimming removed 10 bases from V and 2 bases from J, with 15 bases in between. CDR3 length: 14 residues. CDR3 nucleotide sequence: TGTGCCACCACGCAGGACAGCACCTACAATGAGCAGTTCTTC. Translation gives CATTQDSTYNEQFF.

This chain uses TRBV11-2 with TRBJ2-7; D might be TRBD2 (6 bases). V lost 0 bases and J lost 5, with 29 bases in between. The CDR3 is 20 amino acids. Germline V CDR1 and CDR2: SGHAT, FQNNGV. DNA for the CDR3: TGTGCCAGCAGCTTAGATCGGGTTGGCAGGTCGGGAACGGGAGACAACGAGCAGTACTTC. Residues: CASSLDRVGRSGTGDNEQYF. Drawing the rest from reference TRBV11-2 and TRBJ2-7, the complete variable domain is EAGVAQSPRYKIIEKRQSVAFWCNPISGHATLYWYQQILGQGPKLLIQFQNNGVVDDSQLPKDRFSAERLKGVDSTLKIQPAKLEDSAVYLCASSLDRVGRSGTGDNEQYFGPGTRLTVT.

The chain carries TRBV5-1 and TRBJ2-3; D may be TRBD1 (5 bases). Germline V CDR1 and CDR2: SGHRS, YFSETQ. The CDR3 runs 17 residues. The V and J ends lost 0 bases and 0 bases respectively, with 14 bases between them. The CDR3 here is CASSLEGFTTSTDTQYF. In DNA, the CDR3 is TGCGCCAGCAGCTTGGAGGGGTTCACTACTAGCACAGATACGCAGTATTTT.

The V gene is TRBV5-8, the J gene TRBJ2-2; TRBD1 might be the D (6 bases). Trimming took 2 bases from V and 3 from J, leaving 17 bases between them. In germline, CDR1 is SGHTS, CDR2 YDEGEE. CDR3 length: 17 residues. The CDR3 DNA is TGTGCCAGCAGCTTTGGTATCAAGGACAGTTACACCGGGGAGCTGTTTTTT. Protein product: CASSFGIKDSYTGELFF. Full variable domain (missing parts from reference TRBV5-8 and TRBJ2-2): EAGVTQSPTHLIKTRGQQATLRCSPISGHTSVYWYQQALGLGLQFLLWYDEGEERNRGNFPPRFSGRQFPNYSSELNVNALELEDSALYLCASSFGIKDSYTGELFFGEGSRLTVL.

The chain links TRBV28 to TRBJ2-5; 9 bases are a match to TRBD1. The DNA end is a closer match to TRBJ2-7, so the J assignment may be wrong. There are 15 residues in the CDR3. CDR1 and CDR2 (germline): MDHEN, SYDVKM. CDR3 sequence reads: CASSTAGTGKHEQYF. The CDR3 nucleotides read TGTGCCAGCAGTACCGCCGGGACAGGGAAACACGAGCAGTACTTC.

The V gene is TRBV9, the J gene TRBJ2-2; no reliable D call. The ends were cut back, 2 bases at V and 3 bases at J, with 2 bases in the middle. The CDR3 runs 12 residues. Germline V gives CDR1 SGDLS, CDR2 YYNGEE. CDR3 in DNA: TGTGCCAGCAGCGTCGACACCGGGGAGCTGTTTTTT. Residues: CASSVDTGELFF.

The chain joins TRBV5-1 to TRBJ1-5; TRBD1 matches 11 bases. After removal of 4 bases from V and 5 bases from J, the junction contained 2 bases not matched to a gene. Germline CDR1 and CDR2: SGHRS and YFSETQ. The CDR3 has 14 amino acids. CDR3 coding DNA: TGCGCCAGCAGCCTGGGACAGGGGGATCAGCCCCAGCATTTT. It specifies CASSLGQGDQPQHF.

This clone has only a few counts. The J gene is TRBJ2-5, the V gene TRBV6-5; TRBD2 might be the D (6 bases). Trimming removed 6 bases at V and 4 bases at J, with 9 bases between. Germline CDR1 reads MNHEY; CDR2 reads SVGAGI. The length of the CDR3 is 12 residues. The CDR3 bases are TGTGCCAGCAGCGGACTAAGAGAGACCCAGTACTTC. Its translation is CASSGLRETQYF.